The 20 T cell receptor beta chains below were found in one sample sequenced in a study of Graves' ophthalmopathy and Graves' hyperthyroidism. For repertoire sequencing, the TCR beta CDR3 regions were amplified from RNA transcripts. The library came from an HTBI-primed first-round RT-PCR and a second-round multiplex PCR. Each CDR3 protein gets one entry after TCRdb re-called the multiplex PCR reads with MiXCR. The repertoire holds over 200,000 distinct CDR3 sequences, with about 32% as singletons. Sequencing was performed on peripheral blood. The receptors were sampled from a man aged 50-60 years with Graves' ophthalmopathy.

This clonotype was observed at least ten times. The rearrangement links TRBV28 to TRBJ1-6, with a possible D match to TRBD1 (5 bases). CDR1 MDHEN and CDR2 SYDVKM come from the germline V gene. The V and J ends lost 5 bases and 6 bases respectively, with 14 bases between them. This CDR3 is 15 amino acids long. CDR3 nucleotide sequence: TGTGCCAGCAGTCCCTCGGGACGGACTAATTCACCCCTCCACTTT. Translation gives CASSPSGRTNSPLHF. The full variable domain, completed using reference TRBV28 and TRBJ1-6, is DVKVTQSSRYLVKRTGEKVFLECVQDMDHENMFWYRQDPGLGLRLIYFSYDVKMKEKGDIPEGYSVSREKKERFSLILESASTNQTSMYLCASSPSGRTNSPLHFGNGTRLTVT.

This clonotype was found many times. This sequence joins TRBV19 and TRBJ1-1; no clear D. The germline V gene encodes CDR1 LNHDA and CDR2 SQIVND (reference sequence). The CDR3 extends over 12 amino acids. V lost 6 bases to trimming and J lost 3 bases, with 8 bases between them. In nucleotides, the CDR3 is TGTGCCAGTAGAATTGGAGACACTGAAGCTTTCTTT. Translated, it gives CASRIGDTEAFF.

This clonotype showed up many times. This chain uses TRBV19 with TRBJ2-5, with D perhaps matching TRBD1 (5 bases). Germline CDR1 and CDR2: LNHDA and SQIVND (reference sequence). The CDR3 consists of 18 residues. V was clipped by 6 bases and J by 5 bases, with 28 bases between them. CDR3 nucleotide sequence: TGTGCCAGTAGCCACGTCGCGCTACGGACACCGGCCAGGGAGACCCAGTACTTC. Translating gives CASSHVALRTPARETQYF.

V and J are TRBV7-2 and TRBJ1-1, with D maybe TRBD1 (5 bases). The germline V gene encodes CDR1 SGHTA and CDR2 FQGNSA. The CDR3 extends over 14 amino acids. Trimming stripped 2 bases from V and 1 base from J, with 8 bases between. CDR3 nucleotides: TGTGCCAGCAGCTTACCAGGGAGGAACACTGAAGCTTTCTTT. Translation gives CASSLPGRNTEAFF.

There are many counts of this clonotype. The rearrangement links TRBV28 to TRBJ2-7; 16 nucleotides align to TRBD2. This CDR3 has 18 amino acids. Germline V gives CDR1 MDHEN, CDR2 SYDVKM. J gave up 3 bases and V 3 bases, and 8 bases lay outside the gene matches. CDR3 in DNA: TGTGCCAGCAGTTTGCCAGGGACTAGCGGGAGGGTGTTCTACGAGCAGTACTTC. Protein product: CASSLPGTSGRVFYEQYF.

This clonotype was detected ten times or more. The chain carries TRBV19 and TRBJ1-1; 8 bases are shared with TRBD1. Trimming took 7 bases from V and 0 from J; bases not matched to a gene: 7. Germline V gives CDR1 LNHDA, CDR2 SQIVND (reference sequence). The CDR3 sequence is 15 residues long. The CDR3 reads CASKPRTGLNTEAFF. The CDR3 DNA follows: TGTGCCAGTAAGCCACGGACAGGGCTGAACACTGAAGCTTTCTTT.

This clonotype was observed at least ten times. J is TRBJ2-7 and V is TRBV7-9, with TRBD1 matching over 9 bases. CDR1 and CDR2 (germline): SEHNR, FQNEAQ (reference sequence). J lost 1 base, V lost 4 bases, and 5 bases had no gene match. The CDR3 sequence is 15 residues long. The CDR3 is CASSYGDRVSYEQYF. CDR3 in DNA: TGTGCCAGCAGCTACGGGGACAGGGTTTCCTACGAGCAGTACTTC.

This clonotype was seen a handful of times. This chain joins TRBV18 and TRBJ2-2; D ambiguous. With 3 bases removed from V and 5 bases from J, the gap between germline ends came to 7 bases. This CDR3 has 13 amino acids. Per germline, CDR1 KGHSH and CDR2 LQKENI. CDR3 nucleotide sequence: TGTGCCAGCTCACCGAAAGAAACCGGGGAGCTGTTTTTT. Translating gives CASSPKETGELFF.

This clonotype was observed at least ten times. The gene calls are TRBV6-2 or TRBV6-3 and TRBJ2-7, with D tentatively TRBD1 (5 bases). The CDR3 has 15 amino acids. Per the germline V gene, CDR1 is MNHEY and CDR2 is SVGEGT. V was cut by 6 bases and J by 0 bases, with 15 bases left in between. CDR3 protein: CASSLSRTISYEQYF. The CDR3 nucleotides read TGTGCCAGCAGCTTGTCTCGGACAATCTCCTACGAGCAGTACTTC.

This clonotype turned up a few times. CDR3 amino acids: CASSYSASGSSYEQYF. CDR3 sequence (DNA): TGTGCCAGCAGTTACTCAGCTAGCGGGAGCTCCTACGAGCAGTACTTC. The chain uses TRBV6-5 and TRBJ2-7; TRBD2 agrees at 10 bases. The CDR3 totals 16 residues. Germline V CDR1 and CDR2: MNHEY, SVGAGI. V dropped 0 bases and J dropped 0; count of bases not matched to a gene: 2.

This clonotype was counted many times. The V call is TRBV12-3 or TRBV12-4, the J call TRBJ1-2, with TRBD1 matching 9 bases. The V segment lost 6 bases and the J segment 4 bases; nucleotides outside the gene matches: 6. The CDR3 spans 14 residues. CDR3 in DNA: TGTGCCAGCAGAATATGGGACAGGGTCTATGGCTACACCTTC. This sequence encodes CASRIWDRVYGYTF.

This clonotype was observed many times. The chain combines TRBV6-2 or TRBV6-3 with TRBJ2-1; possible D gene TRBD1, 6 bases. Trimming took 2 bases from V and 0 from J, leaving 17 bases between them. The CDR3 spans 18 residues. The germline gives CDR1 MNHEY, CDR2 SVGEGT. In DNA form, the CDR3 reads TGTGCCAGCAGTTACCGGAGCGACTGGGGGCGCTCCTACAATGAGCAGTTCTTC. Translating it yields CASSYRSDWGRSYNEQFF.

This clonotype was recorded at least ten times. The chain combines TRBV12-3 or TRBV12-4 with TRBJ1-3; D might be TRBD1 (5 bases). This CDR3 spans 15 amino acids. V dropped 6 bases and J dropped 0 bases, with 12 bases sitting between them. CDR3 residues: CASSPRGGSGNTIYF. The CDR3 DNA follows: TGTGCCAGCAGCCCGCGGGGCGGCTCTGGAAACACCATATATTTT.

In its sample, this clonotype was seen many times. The V call is TRBV12-3 or TRBV12-4, the J call TRBJ1-2; D call uncertain. CDR3 length: 13 amino acids. Trimming left V 2 bases short and J 2 bases short, with 6 bases between. Written as DNA, the CDR3 is TGTGCCAGCAGTTTACAGGAGAACTATGGCTACACCTTC. Protein product: CASSLQENYGYTF.

The CDR3 reads CASKREGNQPQHF. CDR3 coding DNA: TGTGCCAGCAAAAGAGAGGGCAATCAGCCCCAGCATTTT. The gene calls are TRBV12-3 or TRBV12-4 and TRBJ1-5; no clear D gene. The CDR3 has 13 amino acids. V was trimmed by 7 bases and J by 2 bases, leaving 9 bases between them.

The chain combines TRBV20-1 with TRBJ1-2; a weak D match, TRBD1 (5 bases). V was clipped by 2 bases and J by 3 bases, with 13 bases between them. CDR3 length equals 14 residues. Germline loops: CDR1 DFQATT, CDR2 SNEGSKA (reference sequence). The CDR3 nucleotides are TGCAGTGCTAGACCTTTGGGGGATGACTATGGCTACACCTTC. This sequence encodes CSARPLGDDYGYTF.

The chain carries TRBV27 and TRBJ2-5, with 9 bases identical to TRBD2. From germline, CDR1 is MNHEY and CDR2 SMNVEV (reference sequence). This CDR3 has 16 amino acids. V lost 5 bases, J lost 5 bases, and 12 bases stayed unmatched. CDR3 nucleotides: TGTGCCAGCAGTCCCGAGGTAGCGGGGGCCACCGAGACCCAGTACTTC. It yields the protein CASSPEVAGATETQYF.

This clonotype was observed many times. This chain uses TRBV15 with TRBJ2-7; D possibly matches TRBD1 or TRBD2 (5 bases each). Germline lookup yields CDR1 LNHNV and CDR2 YYDKDF (reference sequence). V was pared by 1 base and J by 3 bases, with 10 bases between. The CDR3 length is 14 residues. CDR3 amino acids: CATSRGGTDYEQYF. As DNA, the CDR3 is TGTGCCACCAGCAGAGGTGGGACGGACTACGAGCAGTACTTC. Looking up the rest from reference TRBV15 and TRBJ2-7 gives the full variable domain: DAMVIQNPRYQVTQFGKPVTLSCSQTLNHNVMYWYQQKSSQAPKLLFHYYDKDFNNEADTPDNFQSRRPNTSFCFLDIRSPGLGDTAMYLCATSRGGTDYEQYFGPGTRLTVT.

This clonotype appeared many times. The CDR3 bases are TGTGCCAGCAGCCAACACGACAGGTCCTTGGGGACCCAGTACTTC. Its translation is CASSQHDRSLGTQYF. The genes are TRBV11-2 and TRBJ2-5; perhaps TRBD1 as D (6 bases). This CDR3 region has 15 residues. V was pared by 5 bases and J by 7 bases, with 20 bases between. Germline V lookup: CDR1 SGHAT, CDR2 FQNNGV. The variable domain in full, with the rest retrieved from reference TRBV11-2 and TRBJ2-5, is EAGVAQSPRYKIIEKRQSVAFWCNPISGHATLYWYQQILGQGPKLLIQFQNNGVVDDSQLPKDRFSAERLKGVDSTLKIQPAKLEDSAVYLCASSQHDRSLGTQYFGPGTRLLVL.

CDR3 sequence reads: CSAMDRGNYGYTF. The CDR3 DNA follows: TGCAGCGCTATGGACAGGGGGAACTATGGCTACACCTTC. The V call is TRBV29-1, the J call TRBJ1-2, with TRBD1 matching 10 bases. Per the germline V gene, CDR1 is SQVTM and CDR2 is ANQGSEA. The CDR3 is 13 residues long. V gave up 7 bases and J gave up 2 bases; unmatched junction bases: 4. Together with reference TRBV29-1 and TRBJ1-2, the CDR3 gives the full variable domain: SAVISQKPSRDICQRGTSLTIQCQVDSQVTMMFWYRQQPGQSLTLIATANQGSEATYESGFVIDKFPISRPNLTFSTLTVSNMSPEDSSIYLCSAMDRGNYGYTFGSGTRLTVV.